The next 11 T cell receptor beta chains were all read from a single sample in a study of blood T cell repertoires in COVID-19. The table came from immunoSEQ multiplex PCR; TCRdb's copy has only in-frame clones and leaves some out. In the table there are around 140,000 clones, about 86% of which are singletons. Sequenced: peripheral blood. The receptors were gathered from a woman aged 55-75 years with acute or convalescent COVID-19.

The chain carries TRBV10-1 and TRBJ2-2, with D unclear. V was cut by 9 bases and J by 8 bases, with 7 bases left in between. This CDR3 contains 10 residues. Germline V lookup: CDR1 WNHNN, CDR2 SYGVQD (reference sequence). The CDR3 region is CARRGGELFF. CDR3 coding DNA: TGCGCCAGGCGAGGTGGGGAGCTGTTTTTT.

This chain uses TRBV14 with TRBJ1-4, with D tentatively TRBD1 (5 bases). Trimming removed 0 bases from V and 10 bases from J, with 9 bases in between. This CDR3 contains 13 residues. Looked up from germline, CDR1 is SGHDN and CDR2 is FVKESK. The CDR3 loop reads CASSQDRVRKLFF. DNA of the CDR3: TGTGCCAGCAGCCAAGACAGGGTCAGAAAACTGTTTTTT.

V and J are TRBV6-2 or TRBV6-3 and TRBJ2-3, with 7 bases matching TRBD1. This CDR3 has 16 amino acids. The germline gives CDR1 MNHEY, CDR2 SVGEGT. Germline trimming cut 6 bases from V and 3 bases from J; bases unmatched to any gene: 12. The CDR3 DNA is TGTGCCAGCAGCGTTCGACAGGGTGGCCTAACAGATACGCAGTATTTT. Encoded protein: CASSVRQGGLTDTQYF.

The chain carries TRBV6-6 and TRBJ1-1; D perhaps matches TRBD1 (6 bases). From germline, CDR1 is MNHNY and CDR2 SVGAGI (reference sequence). Between the trimmed V and J ends, which lost 2 bases and 0 bases, there was a span of 10 bases. The CDR3 length is 15 residues. CDR3 sequence: CASSYRTAMNTEAFF. Here the CDR3 DNA reads TGTGCCAGCAGTTACAGGACAGCAATGAACACTGAAGCTTTCTTT.

The gene calls are TRBV20-1 and TRBJ2-1, with 12 bases fitting TRBD2. V lost 3 bases and J lost 7; bases outside the gene matches: 7. Per germline, CDR1 DFQATT and CDR2 SNEGSKA (reference sequence). This CDR3 has 15 amino acids. Written as DNA, the CDR3 is TGCAGTGCTAGTTCACTAGCGGGAGGTATAAATGAGCAGTTCTTC. It codes for CSASSLAGGINEQFF.

In DNA form, the CDR3 reads TGTGCCAGCAGGATACAGGGTCTCACCGGGGAGCTGTTTTTT. This encodes CASRIQGLTGELFF. The J gene is TRBJ2-2, the V gene TRBV7-3, with a possible D match to TRBD1 (6 bases). CDR3 length: 14 amino acids. Deletions cut 6 bases from V and 4 bases from J, with 12 bases between. In germline, CDR1 is SGHTA, CDR2 FQGTGA.

The CDR3 is CASSLSYRGRDGYTF. The CDR3 coding sequence is TGTGCCAGCAGTTTATCGTACAGGGGGCGAGATGGCTACACCTTC. This chain uses TRBV28 with TRBJ1-2, with 9 nucleotides matching TRBD1. J was trimmed by 6 bases and V by 1 base; bases with no gene match: 6. This CDR3 spans 15 amino acids. Germline V lookup: CDR1 MDHEN, CDR2 SYDVKM.

The chain links TRBV10-3 to TRBJ2-7; the match to TRBD2 covers 13 bases. Germline trimming cut 11 bases from V and 1 base from J; bases unmatched to any gene: 8. Germline V CDR1 and CDR2: ENHRY, SYGVKD. This CDR3 contains 15 residues. The CDR3 DNA reads as TGTGCCTCGCGACTAGCGGGAGGTAGGTCCTACGAGCAGTACTTC. Translation: CASRLAGGRSYEQYF.

The rearrangement joins TRBV7-2 to TRBJ2-2, with 9 bases that match TRBD2. The CDR3 is 15 amino acids. The J segment lost 5 bases and the V segment lost 7 bases, leaving 8 bases of the junction unmatched. The germline CDR1 and CDR2 sequences are SGHTA and FQGNSA. CDR3 sequence: CASKSAGLATGELFF. DNA of the CDR3: TGTGCCAGCAAATCGGCCGGACTAGCGACCGGGGAGCTGTTTTTT. The complete variable domain, with remaining parts taken from reference TRBV7-2 and TRBJ2-2, reads GAGVSQSPSNKVTEKGKDVELRCDPISGHTALYWYRQSLGQGLEFLIYFQGNSAPDKSGLPSDRFSAERTGGSVSTLTIQRTQQEDSAVYLCASKSAGLATGELFFGEGSRLTVL.

The J gene is TRBJ2-3, the V gene TRBV11-3; tentative D call: TRBD2 (6 bases). With 1 base removed from V and 0 bases from J, the gap between germline ends came to 17 bases. Germline CDR1 reads SGHNT; CDR2 reads YENEEA. The CDR3 is 18 amino acids. CDR3 sequence reads: CASSLGLLLAASTDTQYF. The CDR3 coding sequence is TGTGCCAGCAGCTTAGGCCTCTTACTAGCTGCTAGCACAGATACGCAGTATTTT.

This rearrangement joins TRBV27 to TRBJ1-5, with 7 bases identical to TRBD1. CDR1 and CDR2 from the germline V gene are MNHEY and SMNVEV (reference sequence). The CDR3 length is 17 residues. After removal of 4 bases from V and 1 base from J, the junction contained 10 bases not matched to a gene. CDR3 region: CASSSRRGTASNQPQHF. The CDR3 DNA follows: TGTGCCAGCAGTTCTCGCCGGGGGACAGCCAGCAATCAGCCCCAGCATTTT.